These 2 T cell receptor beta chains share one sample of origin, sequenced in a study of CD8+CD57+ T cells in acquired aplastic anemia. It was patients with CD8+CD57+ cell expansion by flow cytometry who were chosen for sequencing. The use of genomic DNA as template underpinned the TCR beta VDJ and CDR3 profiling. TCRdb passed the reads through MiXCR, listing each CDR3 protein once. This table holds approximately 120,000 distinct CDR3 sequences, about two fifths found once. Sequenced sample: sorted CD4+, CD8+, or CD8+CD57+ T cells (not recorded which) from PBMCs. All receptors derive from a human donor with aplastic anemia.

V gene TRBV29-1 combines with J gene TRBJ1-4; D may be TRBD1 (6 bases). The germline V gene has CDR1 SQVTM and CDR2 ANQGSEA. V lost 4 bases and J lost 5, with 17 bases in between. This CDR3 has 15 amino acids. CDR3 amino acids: CSVVTGTARNEKLFF. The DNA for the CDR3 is TGCAGCGTTGTTACAGGGACCGCCCGAAATGAAAAACTGTTTTTT.

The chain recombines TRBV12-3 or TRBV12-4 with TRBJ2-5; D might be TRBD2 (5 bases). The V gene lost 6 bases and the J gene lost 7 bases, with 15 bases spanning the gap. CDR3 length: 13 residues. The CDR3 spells CASSLDWSATQYF. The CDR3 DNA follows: TGTGCCAGCAGCCTGGACTGGAGTGCGACCCAGTACTTC.